A single sample is the source of the 9 T cell receptor beta chains below, sequenced in a study of blood T cell repertoires in COVID-19. TCRdb keeps only in-frame clones here, not all; method: immunoSEQ multiplex PCR. The sample carries about 410,000 clones, roughly 89% recorded once. Material: PBMCs or T cells enriched from blood (not recorded which). The source of these receptors is a woman in her twenties or thirties who had recovered from COVID-19.

The J gene is TRBJ1-2, the V gene TRBV5-1; TRBD1 is a possible D gene (6 bases). This CDR3 is 15 amino acids long. V lost 5 bases, J lost 7 bases, and 21 bases lay in between. In germline, CDR1 is SGHRS, CDR2 YFSETQ. In DNA, the CDR3 is TGCGCCAGCAGAGCCCAGGCAGGGGAAGTAGGTGGCTACACCTTC. Protein: CASRAQAGEVGGYTF.

This clone was seen only a few times. This sequence joins TRBV30 and TRBJ1-1; no definite D call. Germline CDR1 and CDR2: GTSNPN and SVGIG (reference sequence). Trimming shortened V by 8 bases and J by 1 base, and 8 bases separated the two germline ends. This CDR3 spans 11 amino acids. CDR3: CAGERNTEAFF. The CDR3 DNA reads as TGTGCCGGTGAGCGGAACACTGAAGCTTTCTTT.

This sequence joins TRBV7-9 and TRBJ2-3; D is uncertain. Trimming shortened V by 1 base and J by 0 bases, and 8 bases separated the two germline ends. The CDR3 runs 15 residues. Per the germline V gene, CDR1 is SEHNR and CDR2 is FQNEAQ (reference sequence). CDR3 protein: CASSLVVSSTDTQYF. CDR3 bases: TGTGCCAGCAGCTTAGTAGTTTCTAGCACAGATACGCAGTATTTT.

The chain recombines TRBV2 with TRBJ1-4; tentative D call: TRBD1 (5 bases). Per germline, CDR1 SNHLY and CDR2 FYNNEI. Deletions cut 5 bases from V and 6 bases from J, with 13 bases between. The CDR3 spans 14 residues. CDR3 amino acids: CASSPQGGDEKLFF. The DNA of the CDR3 is TGTGCCAGCAGTCCGCAGGGAGGGGATGAAAAACTGTTTTTT.

This chain joins TRBV30 and TRBJ1-2; D remains ambiguous. The V end was cut by 3 bases, the J end by 6 bases, with 8 bases between. The length of the CDR3 is 11 residues. Per germline, CDR1 GTSNPN and CDR2 SVGIG (reference sequence). The CDR3 DNA is TGTGCCTGGAGGACATTTGATGGCTACACCTTC. Amino acid sequence: CAWRTFDGYTF. Variable domain in full (rest from reference TRBV30 and TRBJ1-2): SQTIHQWPATLVQPVGSPLSLECTVEGTSNPNLYWYRQAAGRGLQLLFYSVGIGQISSEVPQNLSASRPQDRQFILSSKKLLLSDSGFYLCAWRTFDGYTFGSGTRLTVV.

The chain combines TRBV5-1 with TRBJ2-3; the D gene is possibly TRBD2 (7 bases). This CDR3 has 14 amino acids. CDR1 is SGHRS and CDR2 is YFSETQ in the germline V gene. The germline V and J ends were trimmed by 5 bases and 6 bases, with 16 bases remaining between them. CDR3 amino acids: CASRRGALLDTQYF. The CDR3 region has the DNA TGCGCCAGCAGACGGGGGGCCTTGCTCGATACGCAGTATTTT.

The V call is TRBV2, the J call TRBJ2-3, with 11 bases fitting TRBD2. Trimming at V came to 6 bases and at J to 5 bases, leaving 7 bases not matched to a gene. The germline CDR1 and CDR2 sequences are SNHLY and FYNNEI. This CDR3 is built from 15 residues. For the CDR3, the DNA is TGTGCCAGCAGGGCCCTAGCGGGAGGTGTAGATACGCAGTATTTT. Translation: CASRALAGGVDTQYF. Combining the CDR3 with reference TRBV2 and TRBJ2-3 gives the whole variable domain EPEVTQTPSHQVTQMGQEVILRCVPISNHLYFYWYRQILGQKVEFLVSFYNNEISEKSEIFDDQFSVERPDGSNFTLKIRSTKLEDSAMYFCASRALAGGVDTQYFGPGTRLTVL.

CDR3 DNA sequence: TGTGCTAGTGGTTTGGTAACAGGACAGGACTATGGCTACACCTTC. Translating gives CASGLVTGQDYGYTF. The chain joins TRBV12-5 to TRBJ1-2; 7 nucleotides agree with TRBD1. The CDR3 covers 15 residues. Per the germline V gene, CDR1 is LGHNT and CDR2 is FRNRAP. The ends lost 0 bases at V and 3 bases at J; junction bases unmatched: 4.

The rearrangement joins TRBV2 to TRBJ1-5; no firm D call. Germline lookup yields CDR1 SNHLY and CDR2 FYNNEI. V lost 7 bases and J lost 3, with 10 bases in between. The CDR3 sequence is 13 residues long. The CDR3 nucleotides are TGTGCCAGCATGGCCGCACCCAATCAGCCCCAGCATTTT. It yields the protein CASMAAPNQPQHF.